This T cell receptor beta chain was found in a study of shared clonotypes between healthy human individuals. TCRdb keeps only in-frame clones here, not all; method: immunoSEQ multiplex PCR. Found here are 450,000 or so clones, approximately 71% of them singletons; the top ten hold 9.5% to 15%. This sequence was found in a woman between 40 and 55 years old in good health. Some clones in this sample may be carry-over from other donors' samples. The sample comprised PBMCs.

The CDR3 sequence: CASSQREASYNEQFF. CDR3 DNA sequence: TGCGCCAGCAGTCAGCGGGAGGCCTCCTACAATGAGCAGTTCTTC. V gene TRBV5-1 combines with J gene TRBJ2-1, with 9 bases lining up with TRBD2. Germline lookup yields CDR1 SGHRS and CDR2 YFSETQ. V trimming: 5 bases; J trimming: 0 bases; junction bases outside the gene matches: 3. The CDR3 spans 15 residues.